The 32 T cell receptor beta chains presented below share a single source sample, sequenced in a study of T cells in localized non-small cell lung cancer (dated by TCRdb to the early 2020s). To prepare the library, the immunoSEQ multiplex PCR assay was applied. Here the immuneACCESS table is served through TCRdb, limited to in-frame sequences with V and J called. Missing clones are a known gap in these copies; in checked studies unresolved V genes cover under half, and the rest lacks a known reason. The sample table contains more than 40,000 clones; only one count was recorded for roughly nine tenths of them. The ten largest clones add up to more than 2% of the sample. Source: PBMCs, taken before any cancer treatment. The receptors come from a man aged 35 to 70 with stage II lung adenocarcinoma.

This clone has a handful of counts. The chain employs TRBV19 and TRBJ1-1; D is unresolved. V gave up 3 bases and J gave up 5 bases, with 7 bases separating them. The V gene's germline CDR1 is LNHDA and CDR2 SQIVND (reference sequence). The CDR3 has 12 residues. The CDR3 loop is CASSIGVTEAFF. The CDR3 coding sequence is TGTGCCAGTAGTATTGGGGTAACTGAAGCTTTCTTT.

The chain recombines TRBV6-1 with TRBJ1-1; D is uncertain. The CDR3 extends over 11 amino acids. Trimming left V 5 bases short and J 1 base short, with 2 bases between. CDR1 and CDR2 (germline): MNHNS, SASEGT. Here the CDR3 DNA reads TGTGCCAGCAGTCGGAACACTGAAGCTTTCTTT. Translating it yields CASSRNTEAFF.

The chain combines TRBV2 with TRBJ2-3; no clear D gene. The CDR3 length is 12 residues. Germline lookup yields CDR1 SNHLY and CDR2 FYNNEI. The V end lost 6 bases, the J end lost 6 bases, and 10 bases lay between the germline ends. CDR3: CASSLGYDTQYF. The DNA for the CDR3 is TGTGCCAGCAGCTTAGGGTACGATACGCAGTATTTT.

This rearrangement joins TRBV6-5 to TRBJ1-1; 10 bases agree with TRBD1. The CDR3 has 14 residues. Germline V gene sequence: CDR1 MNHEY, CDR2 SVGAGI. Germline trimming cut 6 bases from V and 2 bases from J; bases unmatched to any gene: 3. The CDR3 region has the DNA TGTGCCAGCAGCCGGGACAGGGGAAACACTGAAGCTTTCTTT. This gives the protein CASSRDRGNTEAFF.

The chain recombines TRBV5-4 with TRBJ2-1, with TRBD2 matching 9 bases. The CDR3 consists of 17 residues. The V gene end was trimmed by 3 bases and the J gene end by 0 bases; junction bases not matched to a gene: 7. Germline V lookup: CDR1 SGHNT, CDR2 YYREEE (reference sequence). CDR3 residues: CASSSGAGGGSYNEQFF. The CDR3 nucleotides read TGTGCCAGCAGCTCAGGAGCGGGGGGAGGCTCCTACAATGAGCAGTTCTTC.

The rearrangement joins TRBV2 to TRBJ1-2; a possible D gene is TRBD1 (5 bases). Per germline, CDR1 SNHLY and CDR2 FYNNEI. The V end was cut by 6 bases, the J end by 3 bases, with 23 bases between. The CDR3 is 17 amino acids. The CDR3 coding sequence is TGTGCCAGCAGCGTGGACAAGGGACCCGGTGGGGACTATGGCTACACCTTC. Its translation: CASSVDKGPGGDYGYTF. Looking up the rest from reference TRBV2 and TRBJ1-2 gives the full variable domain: EPEVTQTPSHQVTQMGQEVILRCVPISNHLYFYWYRQILGQKVEFLVSFYNNEISEKSEIFDDQFSVERPDGSNFTLKIRSTKLEDSAMYFCASSVDKGPGGDYGYTFGSGTRLTVV.

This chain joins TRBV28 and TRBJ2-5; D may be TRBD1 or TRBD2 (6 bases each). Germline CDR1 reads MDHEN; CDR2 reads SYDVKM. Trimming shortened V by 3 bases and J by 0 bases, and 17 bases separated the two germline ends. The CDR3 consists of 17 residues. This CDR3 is CASSLVGIGGYQETQYF. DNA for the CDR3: TGTGCCAGCAGTTTGGTGGGTATCGGGGGCTACCAAGAGACCCAGTACTTC.

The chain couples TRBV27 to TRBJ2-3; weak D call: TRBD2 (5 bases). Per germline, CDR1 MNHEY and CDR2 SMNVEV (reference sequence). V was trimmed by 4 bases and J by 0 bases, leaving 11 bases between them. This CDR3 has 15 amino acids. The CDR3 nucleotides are TGTGCCAGCAGTTCCCCCCGGGGAAGCACAGATACGCAGTATTTT. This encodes CASSSPRGSTDTQYF.

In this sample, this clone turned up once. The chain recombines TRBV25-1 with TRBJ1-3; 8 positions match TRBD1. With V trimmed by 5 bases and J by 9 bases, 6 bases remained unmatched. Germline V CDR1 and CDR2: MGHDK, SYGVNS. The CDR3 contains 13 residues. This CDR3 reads CASSPPGTGTIYF. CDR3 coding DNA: TGTGCCAGCAGTCCCCCCGGGACAGGCACCATATATTTT.

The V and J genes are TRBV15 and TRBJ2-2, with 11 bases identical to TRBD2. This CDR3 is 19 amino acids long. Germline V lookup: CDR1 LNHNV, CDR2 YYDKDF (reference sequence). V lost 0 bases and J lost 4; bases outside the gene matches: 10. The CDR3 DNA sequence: TGTGCCACCAGCAGAGATCACACTAGCGGGGGATTCGTCACCGGGGAGCTGTTTTTT. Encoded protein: CATSRDHTSGGFVTGELFF. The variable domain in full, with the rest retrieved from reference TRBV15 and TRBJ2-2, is DAMVIQNPRYQVTQFGKPVTLSCSQTLNHNVMYWYQQKSSQAPKLLFHYYDKDFNNEADTPDNFQSRRPNTSFCFLDIRSPGLGDTAMYLCATSRDHTSGGFVTGELFFGEGSRLTVL.

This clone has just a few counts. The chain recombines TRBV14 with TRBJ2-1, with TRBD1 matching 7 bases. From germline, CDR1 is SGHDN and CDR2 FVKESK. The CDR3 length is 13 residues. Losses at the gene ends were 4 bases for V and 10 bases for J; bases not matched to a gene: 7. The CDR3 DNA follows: TGTGCCAGCAGCCGGATGGACAGGAGAGAGCAGTTCTTC. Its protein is CASSRMDRREQFF.

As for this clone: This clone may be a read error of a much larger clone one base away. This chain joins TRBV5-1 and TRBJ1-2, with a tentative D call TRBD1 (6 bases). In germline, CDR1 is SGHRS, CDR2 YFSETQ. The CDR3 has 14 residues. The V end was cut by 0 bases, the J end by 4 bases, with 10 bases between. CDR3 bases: TGCGCCAGCAGCTTGGGACAGGCGTCCTATGGCTACACCTTC. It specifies CASSLGQASYGYTF.

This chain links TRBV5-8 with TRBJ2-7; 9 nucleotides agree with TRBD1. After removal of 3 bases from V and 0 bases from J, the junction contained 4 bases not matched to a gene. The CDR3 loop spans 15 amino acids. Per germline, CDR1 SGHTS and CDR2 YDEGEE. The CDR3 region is CASSWGTGSSYEQYF. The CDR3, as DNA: TGTGCCAGCAGCTGGGGGACAGGGAGCTCCTACGAGCAGTACTTC.

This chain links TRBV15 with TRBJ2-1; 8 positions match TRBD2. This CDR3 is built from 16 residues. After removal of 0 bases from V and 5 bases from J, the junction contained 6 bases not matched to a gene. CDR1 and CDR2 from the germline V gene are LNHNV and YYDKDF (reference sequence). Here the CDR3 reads CATSRDPAGANNEQFF. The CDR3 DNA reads TGTGCCACCAGCAGAGATCCAGCGGGGGCCAACAATGAGCAGTTCTTC.

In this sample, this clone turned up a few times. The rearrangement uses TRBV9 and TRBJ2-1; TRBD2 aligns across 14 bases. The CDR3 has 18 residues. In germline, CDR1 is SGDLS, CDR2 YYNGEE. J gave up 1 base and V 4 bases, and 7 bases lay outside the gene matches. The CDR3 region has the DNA TGTGCCAGCAGCCCGGGGACTAGCGGGGGCTCATCCTACAATGAGCAGTTCTTC. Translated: CASSPGTSGGSSYNEQFF.

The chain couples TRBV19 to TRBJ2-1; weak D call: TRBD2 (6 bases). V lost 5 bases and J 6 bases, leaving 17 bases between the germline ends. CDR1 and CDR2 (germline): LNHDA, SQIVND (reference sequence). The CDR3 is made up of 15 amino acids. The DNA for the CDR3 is TGTGCCAGTAGTGCCTACGAGGGACTTCTCAATGAGCAGTTCTTC. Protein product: CASSAYEGLLNEQFF.

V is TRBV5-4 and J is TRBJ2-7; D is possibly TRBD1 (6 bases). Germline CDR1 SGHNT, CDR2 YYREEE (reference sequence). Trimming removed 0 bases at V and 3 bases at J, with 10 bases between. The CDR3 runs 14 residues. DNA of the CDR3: TGTGCCAGCAGCTTGGATCAGGGGTACTACGAGCAGTACGTC. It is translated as CASSLDQGYYEQYV.

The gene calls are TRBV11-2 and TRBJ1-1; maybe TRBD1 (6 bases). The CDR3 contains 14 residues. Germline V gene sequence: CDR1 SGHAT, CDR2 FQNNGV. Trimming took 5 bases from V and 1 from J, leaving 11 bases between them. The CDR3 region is CASSLSDRNTEAFF. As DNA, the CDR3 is TGTGCCAGCAGCCTATCGGACAGGAACACTGAAGCTTTCTTT.

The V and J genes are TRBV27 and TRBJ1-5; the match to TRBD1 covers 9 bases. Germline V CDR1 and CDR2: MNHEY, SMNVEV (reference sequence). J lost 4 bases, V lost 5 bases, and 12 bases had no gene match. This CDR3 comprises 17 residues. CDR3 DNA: TGTGCCAGCAGTCCCTTACGGACAGGGGACTATAATCAGCCCCAGCATTTT. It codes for CASSPLRTGDYNQPQHF.

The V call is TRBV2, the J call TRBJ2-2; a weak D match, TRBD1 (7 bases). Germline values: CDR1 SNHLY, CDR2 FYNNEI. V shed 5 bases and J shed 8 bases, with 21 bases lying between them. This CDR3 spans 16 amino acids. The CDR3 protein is CASSPGQGGRFGELFF. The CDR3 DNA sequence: TGTGCCAGCAGTCCGGGCCAGGGGGGTCGGTTTGGGGAGCTGTTTTTT.

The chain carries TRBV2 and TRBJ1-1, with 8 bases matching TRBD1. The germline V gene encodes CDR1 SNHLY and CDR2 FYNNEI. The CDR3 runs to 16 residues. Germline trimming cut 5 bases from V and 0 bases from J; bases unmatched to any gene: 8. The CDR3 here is CASSSDRDTLNTEAFF. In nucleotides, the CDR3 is TGTGCCAGCAGTTCGGACAGGGACACTTTGAACACTGAAGCTTTCTTT.

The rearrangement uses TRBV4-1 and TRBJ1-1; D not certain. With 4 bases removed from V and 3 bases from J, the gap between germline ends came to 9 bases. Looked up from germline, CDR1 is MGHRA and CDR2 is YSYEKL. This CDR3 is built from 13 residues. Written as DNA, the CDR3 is TGCGCCAGCAGCCCTTGGGTGGACACTGAAGCTTTCTTT. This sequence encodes CASSPWVDTEAFF.

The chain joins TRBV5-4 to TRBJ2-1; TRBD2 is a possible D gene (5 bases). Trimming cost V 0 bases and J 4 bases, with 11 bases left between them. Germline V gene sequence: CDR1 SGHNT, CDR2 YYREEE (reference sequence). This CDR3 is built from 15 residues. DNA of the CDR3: TGTGCCAGCAGCTTGGAGTTTCGGGAATACAATGAGCAGTTCTTC. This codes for CASSLEFREYNEQFF.

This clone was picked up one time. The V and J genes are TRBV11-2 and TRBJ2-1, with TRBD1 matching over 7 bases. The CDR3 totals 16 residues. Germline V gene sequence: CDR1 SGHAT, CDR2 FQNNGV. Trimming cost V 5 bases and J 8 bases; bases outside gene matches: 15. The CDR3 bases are TGTGCCAGCAGCCAGGGGGACGCCAGGTTCGGGGATGAGCAGTTCTTC. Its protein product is CASSQGDARFGDEQFF.

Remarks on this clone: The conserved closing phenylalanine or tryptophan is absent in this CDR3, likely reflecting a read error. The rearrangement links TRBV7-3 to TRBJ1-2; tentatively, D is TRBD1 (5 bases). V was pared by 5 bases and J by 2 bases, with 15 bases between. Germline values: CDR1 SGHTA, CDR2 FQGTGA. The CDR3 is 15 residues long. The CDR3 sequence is CASSPGPEGNYGYTL. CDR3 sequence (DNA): TGTGCCAGCAGCCCGGGCCCCGAGGGGAACTATGGCTACACCCTC.

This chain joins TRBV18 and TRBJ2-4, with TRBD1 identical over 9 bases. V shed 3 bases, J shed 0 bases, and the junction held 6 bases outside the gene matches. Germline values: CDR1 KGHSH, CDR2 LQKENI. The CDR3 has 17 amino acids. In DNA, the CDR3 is TGTGCCAGCTCACCGGGACAGGGCAAGGTAGCCAAAAACATTCAGTACTTC. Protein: CASSPGQGKVAKNIQYF.

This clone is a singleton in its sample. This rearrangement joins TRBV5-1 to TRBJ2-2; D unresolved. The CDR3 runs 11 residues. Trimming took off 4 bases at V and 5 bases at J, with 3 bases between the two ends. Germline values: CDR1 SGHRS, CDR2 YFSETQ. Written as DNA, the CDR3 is TGCGCCAGCAGCATTACCGGGGAGCTGTTTTTT. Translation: CASSITGELFF.

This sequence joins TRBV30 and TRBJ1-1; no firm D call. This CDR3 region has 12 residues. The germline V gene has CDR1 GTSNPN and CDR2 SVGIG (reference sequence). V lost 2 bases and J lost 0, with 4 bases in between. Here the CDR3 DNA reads TGTGCCTGGAGTAAGATGAACACTGAAGCTTTCTTT. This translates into CAWSKMNTEAFF.

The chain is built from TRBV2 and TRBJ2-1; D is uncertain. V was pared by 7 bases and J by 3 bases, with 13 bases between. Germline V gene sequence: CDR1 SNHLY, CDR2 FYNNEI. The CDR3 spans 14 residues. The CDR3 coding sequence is TGTGCCAGCAAACCGGCCAGTAACTACAATGAGCAGTTCTTC. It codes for CASKPASNYNEQFF.

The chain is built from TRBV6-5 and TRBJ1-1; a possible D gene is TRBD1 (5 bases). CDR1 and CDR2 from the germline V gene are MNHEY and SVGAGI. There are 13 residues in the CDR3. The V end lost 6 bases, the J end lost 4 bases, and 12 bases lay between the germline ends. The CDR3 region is CASSSGGFTEAFF. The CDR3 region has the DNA TGTGCCAGCAGCTCTGGGGGGTTCACTGAAGCTTTCTTT.

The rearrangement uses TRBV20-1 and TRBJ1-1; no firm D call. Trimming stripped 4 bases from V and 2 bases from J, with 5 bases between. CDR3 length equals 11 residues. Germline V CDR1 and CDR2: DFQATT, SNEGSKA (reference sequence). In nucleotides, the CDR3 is TGCAGTGCTATAGATAACACTGAAGCTTTCTTT. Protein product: CSAIDNTEAFF.

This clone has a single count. CDR3 in DNA: TGTGCCAGCAGCTTGGGACAGGGTTCCCTTGAAGCTTTCTTT. Translated, it gives CASSLGQGSLEAFF. The chain carries TRBV13 and TRBJ1-1; 9 nucleotides agree with TRBD1. The CDR3 contains 14 residues. With V trimmed by 3 bases and J by 7 bases, 6 bases remained unmatched. The germline V gene has CDR1 PRHDT and CDR2 FYEKMQ (reference sequence). The complete variable domain, with remaining parts taken from reference TRBV13 and TRBJ1-1, reads AAGVIQSPRHLIKEKRETATLKCYPIPRHDTVYWYQQGPGQDPQFLISFYEKMQSDKGSIPDRFSAQQFSDYHSELNMSSLELGDSALYFCASSLGQGSLEAFFGQGTRLTVV.